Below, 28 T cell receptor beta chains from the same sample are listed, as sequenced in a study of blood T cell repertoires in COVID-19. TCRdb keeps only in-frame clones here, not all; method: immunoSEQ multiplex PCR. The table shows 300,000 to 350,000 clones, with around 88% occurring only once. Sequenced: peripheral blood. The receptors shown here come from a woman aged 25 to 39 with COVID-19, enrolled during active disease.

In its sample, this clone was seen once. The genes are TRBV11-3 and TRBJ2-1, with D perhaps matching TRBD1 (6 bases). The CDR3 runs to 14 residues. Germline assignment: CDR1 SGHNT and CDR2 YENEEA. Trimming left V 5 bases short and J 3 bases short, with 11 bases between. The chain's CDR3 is CASSPQGSYNEQFF. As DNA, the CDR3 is TGTGCCAGCAGCCCTCAGGGGAGCTACAATGAGCAGTTCTTC.

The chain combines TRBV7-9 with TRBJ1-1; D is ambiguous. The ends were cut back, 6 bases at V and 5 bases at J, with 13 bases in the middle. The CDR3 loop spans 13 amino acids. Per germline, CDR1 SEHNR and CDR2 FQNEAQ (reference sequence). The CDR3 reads CASRPGGRTEAFF. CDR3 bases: TGTGCCAGCAGACCCGGAGGGAGGACTGAAGCTTTCTTT.

This CDR3 is CASMGGNQGAREAFF. CDR3 coding DNA: TGTGCCAGCATGGGTGGGAATCAGGGGGCGCGGGAAGCTTTCTTT. The chain has TRBV6-5 and TRBJ1-1; 8 nucleotides align to TRBD1. The germline CDR1 and CDR2 sequences are MNHEY and SVGAGI. The V gene end was trimmed by 7 bases and the J gene end by 8 bases; junction bases not matched to a gene: 15. This CDR3 region has 15 residues.

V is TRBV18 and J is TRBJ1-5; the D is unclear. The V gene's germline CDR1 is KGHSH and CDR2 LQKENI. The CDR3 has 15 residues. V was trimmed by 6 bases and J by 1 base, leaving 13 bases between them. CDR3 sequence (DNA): TGTGCCAGCTCGCTTAGCGGTGTGAGCAATCAGCCCCAGCATTTT. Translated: CASSLSGVSNQPQHF.

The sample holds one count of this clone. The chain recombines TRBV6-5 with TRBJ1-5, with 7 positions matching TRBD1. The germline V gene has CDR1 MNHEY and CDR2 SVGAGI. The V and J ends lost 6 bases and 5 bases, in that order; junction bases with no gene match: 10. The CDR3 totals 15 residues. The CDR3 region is CASSRTGTEDQPQHF. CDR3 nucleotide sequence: TGTGCCAGCAGCCGAACCGGGACAGAGGATCAGCCCCAGCATTTT.

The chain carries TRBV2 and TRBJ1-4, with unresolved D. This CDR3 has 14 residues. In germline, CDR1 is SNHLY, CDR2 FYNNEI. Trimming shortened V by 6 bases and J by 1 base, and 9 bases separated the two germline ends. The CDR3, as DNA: TGTGCCAGCAGAAGGGAGAGAACTAATGAAAAACTGTTTTTT. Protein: CASRRERTNEKLFF.

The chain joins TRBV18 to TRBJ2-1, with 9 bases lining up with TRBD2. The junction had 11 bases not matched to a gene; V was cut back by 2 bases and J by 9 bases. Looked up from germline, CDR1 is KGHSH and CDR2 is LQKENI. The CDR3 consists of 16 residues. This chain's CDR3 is CASSPFGASGVREQFF. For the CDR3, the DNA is TGTGCCAGCTCACCATTCGGCGCTAGCGGGGTTCGTGAGCAGTTCTTC.

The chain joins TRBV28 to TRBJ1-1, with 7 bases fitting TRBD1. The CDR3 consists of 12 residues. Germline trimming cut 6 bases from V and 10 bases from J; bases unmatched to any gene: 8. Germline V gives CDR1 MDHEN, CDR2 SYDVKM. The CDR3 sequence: CASSSDRVGAFF. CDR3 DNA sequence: TGTGCCAGCAGCTCCGACAGGGTGGGAGCTTTCTTT.

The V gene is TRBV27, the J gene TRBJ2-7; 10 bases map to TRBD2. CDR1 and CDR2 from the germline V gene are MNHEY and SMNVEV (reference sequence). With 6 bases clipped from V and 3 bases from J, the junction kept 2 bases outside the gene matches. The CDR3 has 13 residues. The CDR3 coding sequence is TGTGCCAGCAGCTGGACTAGCGGCTACGAGCAGTACTTC. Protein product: CASSWTSGYEQYF.

DNA of the CDR3: TGTGCCAGCAGTGAACAGGGGGCCCAGGGGTTCTTC. Encoded protein: CASSEQGAQGFF. The chain is built from TRBV12-3 or TRBV12-4 and TRBJ2-1; 9 bases fit TRBD1. V shed 5 bases and J 15 bases; nucleotides not matched to a gene: 8. The CDR3 loop spans 12 amino acids.

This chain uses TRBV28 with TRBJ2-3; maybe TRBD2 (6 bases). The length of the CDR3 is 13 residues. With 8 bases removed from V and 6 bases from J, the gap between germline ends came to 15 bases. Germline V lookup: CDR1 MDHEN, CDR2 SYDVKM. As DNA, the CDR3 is TGTGCCAGCCTTACCCCACGGGGGGATACGCAGTATTTT. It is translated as CASLTPRGDTQYF. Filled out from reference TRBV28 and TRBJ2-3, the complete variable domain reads DVKVTQSSRYLVKRTGEKVFLECVQDMDHENMFWYRQDPGLGLRLIYFSYDVKMKEKGDIPEGYSVSREKKERFSLILESASTNQTSMYLCASLTPRGDTQYFGPGTRLTVL.

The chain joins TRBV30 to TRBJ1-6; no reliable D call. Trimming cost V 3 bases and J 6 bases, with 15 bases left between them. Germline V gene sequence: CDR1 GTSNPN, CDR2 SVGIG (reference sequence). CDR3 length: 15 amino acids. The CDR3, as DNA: TGTGCCTGGAGGGAGCGGGGTCGGGTTAATTCACCCCTCCACTTT. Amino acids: CAWRERGRVNSPLHF.

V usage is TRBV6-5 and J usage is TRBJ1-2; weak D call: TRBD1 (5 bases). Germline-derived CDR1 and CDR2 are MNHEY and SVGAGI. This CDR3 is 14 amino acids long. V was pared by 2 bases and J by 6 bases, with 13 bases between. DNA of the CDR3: TGTGCCAGCAGTTACGGTTCAGGGTCCAATGGCTACACCTTC. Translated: CASSYGSGSNGYTF.

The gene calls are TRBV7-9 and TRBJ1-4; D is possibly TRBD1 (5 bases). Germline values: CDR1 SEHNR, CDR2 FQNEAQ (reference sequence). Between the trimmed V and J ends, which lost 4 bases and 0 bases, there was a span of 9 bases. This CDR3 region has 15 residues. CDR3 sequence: CASSSRQTTNEKLFF. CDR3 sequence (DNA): TGTGCCAGCAGCTCCCGACAGACAACTAATGAAAAACTGTTTTTT.

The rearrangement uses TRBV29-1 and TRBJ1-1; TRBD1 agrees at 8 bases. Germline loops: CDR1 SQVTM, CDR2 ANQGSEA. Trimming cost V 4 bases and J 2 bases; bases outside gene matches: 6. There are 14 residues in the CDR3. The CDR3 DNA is TGCAGCGTTGCCTCGACAGGGGTAAACACTGAAGCTTTCTTT. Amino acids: CSVASTGVNTEAFF.

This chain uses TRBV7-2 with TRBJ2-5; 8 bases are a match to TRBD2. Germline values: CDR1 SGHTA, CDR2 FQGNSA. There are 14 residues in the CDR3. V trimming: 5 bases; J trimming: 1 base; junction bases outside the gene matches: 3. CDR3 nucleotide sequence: TGTGCCAGCAGCCCAAGCGGGGGCCAAGAGACCCAGTACTTC. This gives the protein CASSPSGGQETQYF.

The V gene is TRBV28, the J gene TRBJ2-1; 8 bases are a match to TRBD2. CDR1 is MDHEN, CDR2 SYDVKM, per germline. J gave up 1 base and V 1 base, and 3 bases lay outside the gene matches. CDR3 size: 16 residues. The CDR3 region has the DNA TGTGCCAGCAGTTTATTGTCGGGGGGGTCCTACAATGAGCAGTTCTTC. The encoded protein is CASSLLSGGSYNEQFF.

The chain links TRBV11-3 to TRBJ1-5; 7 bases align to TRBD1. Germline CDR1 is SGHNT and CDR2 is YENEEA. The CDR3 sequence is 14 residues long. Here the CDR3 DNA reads TGTGACTCACAGGGGTTGGCTAATCAGGAGCCCCAGCATTTT. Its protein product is CDSQGLANQEPQHF.

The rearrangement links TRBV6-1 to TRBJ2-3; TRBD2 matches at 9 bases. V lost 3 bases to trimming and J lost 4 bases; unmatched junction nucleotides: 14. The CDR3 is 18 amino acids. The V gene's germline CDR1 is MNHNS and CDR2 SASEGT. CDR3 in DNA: TGTGCCAGCAGTGACAGAGCGGGGGGCCCGTCGGGACCAGATACGCAGTATTTT. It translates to CASSDRAGGPSGPDTQYF.

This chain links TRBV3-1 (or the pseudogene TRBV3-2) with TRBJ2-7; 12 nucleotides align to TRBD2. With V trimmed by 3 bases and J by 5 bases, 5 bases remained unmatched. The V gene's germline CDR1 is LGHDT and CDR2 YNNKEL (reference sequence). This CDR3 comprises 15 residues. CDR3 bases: TGTGCCAGCAGCCAGGTCCTAGCGGGGGGGAACGAGCAGTACTTC. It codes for CASSQVLAGGNEQYF.

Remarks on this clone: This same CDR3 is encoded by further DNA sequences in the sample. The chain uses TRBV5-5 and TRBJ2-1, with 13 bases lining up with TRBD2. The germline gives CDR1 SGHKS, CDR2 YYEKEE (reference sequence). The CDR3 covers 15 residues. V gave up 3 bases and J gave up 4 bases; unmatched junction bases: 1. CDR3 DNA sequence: TGTGCCAGCAGCTCGGGACTAGCGGGGTACAATGAGCAGTTCTTC. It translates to CASSSGLAGYNEQFF.

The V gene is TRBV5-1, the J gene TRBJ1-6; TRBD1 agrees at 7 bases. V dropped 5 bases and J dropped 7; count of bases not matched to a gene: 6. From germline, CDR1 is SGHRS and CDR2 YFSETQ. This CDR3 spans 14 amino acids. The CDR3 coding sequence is TGCGCCAGCAGGAGGGACAGCTTGAATTCACCCCTCCACTTT. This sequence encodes CASRRDSLNSPLHF.

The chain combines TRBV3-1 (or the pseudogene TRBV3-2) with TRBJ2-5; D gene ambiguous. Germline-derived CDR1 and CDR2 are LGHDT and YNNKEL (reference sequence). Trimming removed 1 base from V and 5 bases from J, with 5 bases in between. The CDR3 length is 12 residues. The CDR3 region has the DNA TGTGCCAGCAGCCAAGCCCGGGAGACCCAGTACTTC. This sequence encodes CASSQARETQYF.

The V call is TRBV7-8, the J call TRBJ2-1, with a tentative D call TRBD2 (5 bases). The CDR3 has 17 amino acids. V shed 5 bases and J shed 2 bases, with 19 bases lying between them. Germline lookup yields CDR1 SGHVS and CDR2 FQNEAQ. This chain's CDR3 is CASSRPRVGLTYNEQFF. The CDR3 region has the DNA TGTGCCAGCAGCCGCCCGAGGGTAGGCCTGACCTACAATGAGCAGTTCTTC. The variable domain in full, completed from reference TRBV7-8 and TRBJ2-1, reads GAGVSQSPRYKVAKRGQDVALRCDPISGHVSLFWYQQALGQGPEFLTYFQNEAQLDKSGLPSDRFFAERPEGSVSTLKIQRTQQEDSAVYLCASSRPRVGLTYNEQFFGPGTRLTVL.

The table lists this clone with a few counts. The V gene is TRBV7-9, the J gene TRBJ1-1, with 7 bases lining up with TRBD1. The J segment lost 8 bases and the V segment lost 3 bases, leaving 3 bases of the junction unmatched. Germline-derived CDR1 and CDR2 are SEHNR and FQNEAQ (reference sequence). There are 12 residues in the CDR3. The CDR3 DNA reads TGTGCCAGCAGCTTCGAGACAGGGGAAGCTTTCTTT. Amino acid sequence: CASSFETGEAFF.

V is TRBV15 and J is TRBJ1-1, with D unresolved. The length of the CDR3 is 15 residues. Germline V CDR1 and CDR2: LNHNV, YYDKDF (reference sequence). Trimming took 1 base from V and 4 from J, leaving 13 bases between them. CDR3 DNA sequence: TGTGCCACCAGCAGAGCCTTCTTGGGGAGCACTGAAGCTTTCTTT. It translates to CATSRAFLGSTEAFF.

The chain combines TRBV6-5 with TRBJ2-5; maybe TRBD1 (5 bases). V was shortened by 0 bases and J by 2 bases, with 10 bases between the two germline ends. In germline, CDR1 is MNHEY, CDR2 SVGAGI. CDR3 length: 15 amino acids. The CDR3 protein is CASSYSIQGQETQYF. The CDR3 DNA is TGTGCCAGCAGTTACTCGATTCAGGGACAAGAGACCCAGTACTTC.

CDR3 loop: CAISELSTGSAFF. Written as DNA, the CDR3 is TGTGCCATCAGTGAGTTGAGCACGGGAAGTGCTTTCTTT. This rearrangement joins TRBV10-3 to TRBJ1-1; D gene uncertain. V shed 1 base and J shed 11 bases, with 14 bases lying between them. The CDR3 consists of 13 residues. Germline V lookup: CDR1 ENHRY, CDR2 SYGVKD.